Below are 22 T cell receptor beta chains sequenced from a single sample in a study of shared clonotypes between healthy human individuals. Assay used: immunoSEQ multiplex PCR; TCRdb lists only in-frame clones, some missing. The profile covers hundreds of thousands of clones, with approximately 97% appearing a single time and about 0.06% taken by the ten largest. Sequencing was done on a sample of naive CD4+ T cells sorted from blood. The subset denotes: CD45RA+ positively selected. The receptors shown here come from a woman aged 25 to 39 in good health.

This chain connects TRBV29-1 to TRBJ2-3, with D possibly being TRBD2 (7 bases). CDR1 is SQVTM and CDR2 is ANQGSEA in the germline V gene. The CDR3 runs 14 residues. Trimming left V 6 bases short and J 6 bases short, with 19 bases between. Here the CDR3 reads CSVGGGTSRDTQYF. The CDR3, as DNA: TGCAGCGTGGGAGGGGGGACCTCCCGGGATACGCAGTATTTT.

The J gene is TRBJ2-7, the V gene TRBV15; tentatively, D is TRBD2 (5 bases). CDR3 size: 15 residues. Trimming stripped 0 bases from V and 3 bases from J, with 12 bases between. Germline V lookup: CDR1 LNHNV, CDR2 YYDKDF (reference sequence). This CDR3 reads CATSRDQRAVYEQYF. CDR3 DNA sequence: TGTGCCACCAGCAGAGATCAGAGGGCAGTCTACGAGCAGTACTTC.

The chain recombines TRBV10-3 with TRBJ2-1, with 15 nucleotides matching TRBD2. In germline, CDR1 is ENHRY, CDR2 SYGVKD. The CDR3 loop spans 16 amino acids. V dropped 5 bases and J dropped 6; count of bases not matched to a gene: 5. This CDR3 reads CAISSGLAGGLNEQFF. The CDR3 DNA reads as TGTGCCATCAGTTCGGGACTAGCGGGAGGTCTCAATGAGCAGTTCTTC.

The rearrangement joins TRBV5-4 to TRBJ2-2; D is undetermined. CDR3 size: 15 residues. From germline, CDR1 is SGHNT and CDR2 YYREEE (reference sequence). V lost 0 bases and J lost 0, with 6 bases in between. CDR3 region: CASSLAGSNTGELFF. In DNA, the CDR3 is TGTGCCAGCAGCTTGGCAGGCTCGAACACCGGGGAGCTGTTTTTT.

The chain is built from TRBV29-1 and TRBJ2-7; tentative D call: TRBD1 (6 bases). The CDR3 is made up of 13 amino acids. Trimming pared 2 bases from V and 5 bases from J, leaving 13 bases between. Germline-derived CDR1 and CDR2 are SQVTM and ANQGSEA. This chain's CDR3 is CSVELRGSNEQYF. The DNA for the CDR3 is TGCAGCGTTGAATTGAGGGGGTCCAACGAGCAGTACTTC.

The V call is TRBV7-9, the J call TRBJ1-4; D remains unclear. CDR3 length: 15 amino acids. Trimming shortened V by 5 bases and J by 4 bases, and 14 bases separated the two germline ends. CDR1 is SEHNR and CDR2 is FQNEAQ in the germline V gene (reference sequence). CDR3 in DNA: TGTGCCAGCAGCCCAAGATGGGCGGATAATGAAAAACTGTTTTTT. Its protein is CASSPRWADNEKLFF.

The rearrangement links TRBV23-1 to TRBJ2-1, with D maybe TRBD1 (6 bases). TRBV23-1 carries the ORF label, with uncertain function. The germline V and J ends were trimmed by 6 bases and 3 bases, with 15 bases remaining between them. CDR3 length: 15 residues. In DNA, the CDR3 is TGCGCCAGCAGCCCAATCGCGACAGGCTACAATGAGCAGTTCTTC. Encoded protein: CASSPIATGYNEQFF.

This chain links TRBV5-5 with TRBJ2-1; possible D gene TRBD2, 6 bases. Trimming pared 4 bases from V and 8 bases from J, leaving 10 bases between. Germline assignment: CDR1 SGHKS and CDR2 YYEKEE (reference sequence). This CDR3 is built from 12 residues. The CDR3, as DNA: TGTGCCAGCAGCCGACTAGTAGATGAGCAGTTCTTC. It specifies CASSRLVDEQFF.

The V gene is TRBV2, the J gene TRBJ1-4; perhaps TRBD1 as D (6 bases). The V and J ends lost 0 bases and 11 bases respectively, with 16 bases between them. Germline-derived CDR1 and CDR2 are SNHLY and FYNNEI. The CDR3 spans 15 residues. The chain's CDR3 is CASSEALQGAGKLFF. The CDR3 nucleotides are TGTGCCAGCAGTGAAGCCCTACAGGGAGCGGGGAAACTGTTTTTT.

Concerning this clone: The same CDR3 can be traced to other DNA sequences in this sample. The CDR3 spells CASSSATGELFF. CDR3 in DNA: TGTGCCAGCAGCTCGGCCACCGGGGAGCTGTTTTTT. This sequence joins TRBV6-5 and TRBJ2-2; D unclear. The V and J ends lost 6 bases and 4 bases respectively, with 6 bases between them. Germline assignment: CDR1 MNHEY and CDR2 SVGAGI. This CDR3 contains 12 residues.

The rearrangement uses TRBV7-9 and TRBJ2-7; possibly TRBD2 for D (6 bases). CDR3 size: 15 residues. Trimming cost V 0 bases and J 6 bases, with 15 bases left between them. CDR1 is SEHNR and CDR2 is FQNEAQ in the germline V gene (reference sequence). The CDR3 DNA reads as TGTGCCAGCAGCTTAGCTGGGACTCTGGTCGGCGAGCAGTACTTC. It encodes CASSLAGTLVGEQYF.

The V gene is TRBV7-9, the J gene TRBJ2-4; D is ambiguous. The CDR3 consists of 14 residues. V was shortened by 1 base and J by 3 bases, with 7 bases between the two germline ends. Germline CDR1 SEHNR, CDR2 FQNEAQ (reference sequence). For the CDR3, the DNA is TGTGCCAGCAGCTTAGGGTGGGGCAAAAACATTCAGTACTTC. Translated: CASSLGWGKNIQYF.

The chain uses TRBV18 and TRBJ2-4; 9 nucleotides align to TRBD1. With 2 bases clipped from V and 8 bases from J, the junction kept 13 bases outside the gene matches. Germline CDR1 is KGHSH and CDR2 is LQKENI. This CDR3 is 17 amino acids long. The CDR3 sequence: CASSPIVSDRGIDIQYF. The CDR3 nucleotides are TGTGCCAGCTCACCAATCGTATCGGACAGGGGAATTGACATTCAGTACTTC. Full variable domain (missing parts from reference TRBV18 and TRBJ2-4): NAGVMQNPRHLVRRRGQEARLRCSPMKGHSHVYWYRQLPEEGLKFMVYLQKENIIDESGMPKERFSAEFPKEGPSILRIQQVVRGDSAAYFCASSPIVSDRGIDIQYFGAGTRLSVL.

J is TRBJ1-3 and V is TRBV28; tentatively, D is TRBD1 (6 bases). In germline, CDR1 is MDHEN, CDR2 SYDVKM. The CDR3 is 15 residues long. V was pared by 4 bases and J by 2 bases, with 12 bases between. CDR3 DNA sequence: TGTGCCAGCAGTTCCCCAGGGGAAGCTGGAAACACCATATATTTT. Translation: CASSSPGEAGNTIYF.

The CDR3 loop reads CASSLILAGGGNEQFF. The CDR3, as DNA: TGTGCCAGCAGCTTAATCCTGGCGGGAGGGGGCAATGAGCAGTTCTTC. The V and J genes are TRBV7-3 and TRBJ2-1, with 9 nucleotides matching TRBD2. The CDR3 contains 16 residues. The V gene's germline CDR1 is SGHTA and CDR2 FQGTGA. V was clipped by 1 base and J by 6 bases; unmatched bases: 7.

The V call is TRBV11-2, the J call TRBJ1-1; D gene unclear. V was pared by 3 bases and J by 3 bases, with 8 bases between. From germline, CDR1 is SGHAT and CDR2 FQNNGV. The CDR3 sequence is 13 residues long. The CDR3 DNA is TGTGCCAGCAGCTTTGGGGAGGACACTGAAGCTTTCTTT. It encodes CASSFGEDTEAFF.

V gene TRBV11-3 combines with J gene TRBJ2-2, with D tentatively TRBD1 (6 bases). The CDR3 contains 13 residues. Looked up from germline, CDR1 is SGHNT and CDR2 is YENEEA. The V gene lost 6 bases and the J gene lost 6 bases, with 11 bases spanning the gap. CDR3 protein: CASRPQGSGELFF. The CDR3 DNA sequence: TGTGCCAGCAGGCCTCAGGGGTCCGGGGAGCTGTTTTTT.

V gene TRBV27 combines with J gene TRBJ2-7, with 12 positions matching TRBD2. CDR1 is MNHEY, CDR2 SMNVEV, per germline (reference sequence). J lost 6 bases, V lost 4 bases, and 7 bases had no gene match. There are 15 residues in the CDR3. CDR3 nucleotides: TGTGCCAGCAGTTCCCCTAGCGGGAGGGATACCGAGCAGTACTTC. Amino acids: CASSSPSGRDTEQYF.

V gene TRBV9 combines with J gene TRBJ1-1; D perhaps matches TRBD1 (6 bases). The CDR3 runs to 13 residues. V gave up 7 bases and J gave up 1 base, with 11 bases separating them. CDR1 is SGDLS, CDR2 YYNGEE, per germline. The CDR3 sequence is CASSQGRNTEAFF. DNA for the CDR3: TGTGCCAGCTCCCAGGGGCGGAACACTGAAGCTTTCTTT.

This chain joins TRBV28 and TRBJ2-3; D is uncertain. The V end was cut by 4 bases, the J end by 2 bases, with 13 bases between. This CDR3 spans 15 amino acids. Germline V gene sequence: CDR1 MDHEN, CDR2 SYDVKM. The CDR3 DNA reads TGTGCCAGCAGTTGGGCCCCCGACACCACAGATACGCAGTATTTT. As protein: CASSWAPDTTDTQYF.

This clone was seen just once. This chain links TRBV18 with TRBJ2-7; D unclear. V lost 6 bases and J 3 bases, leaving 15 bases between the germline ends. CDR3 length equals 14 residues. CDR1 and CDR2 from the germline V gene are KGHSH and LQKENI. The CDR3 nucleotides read TGTGCCAGCTCCCCCGTGCCCGGCAGCTACGAGCAGTACTTC. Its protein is CASSPVPGSYEQYF.

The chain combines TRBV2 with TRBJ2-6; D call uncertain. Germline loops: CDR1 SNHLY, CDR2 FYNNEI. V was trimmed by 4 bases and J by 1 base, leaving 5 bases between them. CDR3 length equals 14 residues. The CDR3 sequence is CASSVESGANVLTF. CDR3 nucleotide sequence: TGTGCCAGCAGTGTTGAATCTGGGGCCAACGTCCTGACTTTC.